This T cell receptor (beta chain) emerged from a study of blood T cells in healthy people across ages. Broader study findings: In older individuals, TCR beta diversity per million T cells was lower, falling roughly linearly with age.

A second PCR of 7 to 11 cycles used a sample-barcoded 5' primer and a J-beta primer mix. TCRdb analysed the 5' RACE reads with MiXCR anew, one entry per CDR3 protein. Here the sample spans approximately 960,000 distinct CDR3 sequences, 25% to 30% being singletons. Researchers report isolating at least 6.5 million PBMCs per sample. Extraction of total RNA produced a minimum of 6 micrograms from each sample. V was pared by 3 bases and J by 3 bases, with 1 base of the junction left unmatched. The CDR3 is made up of 14 amino acids. Germline V gene lookup returns CDR1 SGHAT and CDR2 FQNNGV. This clonotype has a count of ten or more. No antigen is known for it. This same sample was also taken into another study, of T cells of mothers and their children.

The sequenced sample was blood. V gene TRBV11-2 combines with J gene TRBJ2-3; 9 positions agree with TRBD2. The receptor was isolated from a woman aged 40 to 55 in good health. CDR3 region: CASSFGLATDTQYF. The CDR3 nucleotides are TGTGCCAGCAGCTTTGGACTAGCGACAGATACGCAGTATTTT.